Each of the 4 T cell receptor beta chains below was sequenced from the same sample in a study of blood T cell repertoires in COVID-19. Profiling relied on immunoSEQ multiplex PCR, and the TCRdb table lists in-frame clones only, not all of them. The sample shows about 200,000 clones, 85% of them seen only once. Sample: peripheral blood. The receptor source for this set is a woman of 80 years or more with acute or convalescent COVID-19.

The V and J genes are TRBV3-1 (or the pseudogene TRBV3-2) and TRBJ1-5; D unclear. The V and J ends lost 4 bases and 1 base respectively, with 8 bases between them. Germline V gives CDR1 LGHDT, CDR2 YNNKEL (reference sequence). This CDR3 has 14 amino acids. The chain's CDR3 is CASSRGESNQPQHF. In DNA form, the CDR3 reads TGTGCCAGCAGCCGTGGGGAGAGCAATCAGCCCCAGCATTTT.

This clone was seen just once. The chain joins TRBV5-1 to TRBJ2-1; TRBD1 is a possible D gene (6 bases). The CDR3 covers 15 residues. Germline CDR1 is SGHRS and CDR2 is YFSETQ. Trimming pared 4 bases from V and 0 bases from J, leaving 11 bases between. CDR3 protein: CASSPLGASYNEQFF. The CDR3 nucleotides are TGCGCCAGCAGCCCCTTGGGGGCCTCCTACAATGAGCAGTTCTTC.

Notes on this clone: This sample includes further DNA sequences coding for the same CDR3. The V and J genes are TRBV19 and TRBJ1-5; TRBD1 aligns across 10 bases. The CDR3 is 15 amino acids. V lost 4 bases, J lost 2 bases, and 2 bases stayed unmatched. Germline loops: CDR1 LNHDA, CDR2 SQIVND (reference sequence). As DNA, the CDR3 is TGTGCCAGTAGTACCGGACAGGGGGGCAATCAGCCCCAGCATTTT. The encoded protein is CASSTGQGGNQPQHF.

The chain links TRBV18 to TRBJ2-7; 7 bases agree with TRBD2. From germline, CDR1 is KGHSH and CDR2 LQKENI. The CDR3 runs 15 residues. Trimming took 3 bases from V and 4 from J; bases not matched to a gene: 9. CDR3 loop: CASSPPEAGYYEQYF. The DNA for the CDR3 is TGTGCCAGCTCACCGCCGGAAGCGGGATATTACGAGCAGTACTTC. The whole variable domain, filled in from reference TRBV18 and TRBJ2-7, reads NAGVMQNPRHLVRRRGQEARLRCSPMKGHSHVYWYRQLPEEGLKFMVYLQKENIIDESGMPKERFSAEFPKEGPSILRIQQVVRGDSAAYFCASSPPEAGYYEQYFGPGTRLTVT.